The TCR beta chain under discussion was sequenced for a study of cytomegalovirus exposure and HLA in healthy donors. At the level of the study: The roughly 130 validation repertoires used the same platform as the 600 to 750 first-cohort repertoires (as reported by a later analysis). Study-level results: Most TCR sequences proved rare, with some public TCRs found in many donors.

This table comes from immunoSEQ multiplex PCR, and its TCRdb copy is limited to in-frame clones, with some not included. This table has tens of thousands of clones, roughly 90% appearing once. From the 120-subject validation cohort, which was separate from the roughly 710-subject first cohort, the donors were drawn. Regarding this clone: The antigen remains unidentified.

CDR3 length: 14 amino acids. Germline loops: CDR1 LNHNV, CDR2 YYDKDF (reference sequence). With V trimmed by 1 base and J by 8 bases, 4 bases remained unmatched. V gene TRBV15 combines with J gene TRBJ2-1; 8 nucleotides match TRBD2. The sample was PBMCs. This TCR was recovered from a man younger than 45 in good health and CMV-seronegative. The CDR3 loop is CATSRAGGAYEQFF. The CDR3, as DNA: TGTGCCACCAGCAGAGCCGGGGGGGCCTATGAGCAGTTCTTC.